Shown below are 20 T cell receptor beta chains from a single sample sequenced in a study of T cells in Graves' hyperthyroidism and ophthalmopathy. Amplification of TCR beta CDR3 regions used RNA as the template. The primer set for the first-round RT-PCR of the TCR CDR3 was HTBI. TCRdb itself ran the multiplex PCR reads through MiXCR, one entry per CDR3 protein. There are tens of thousands of distinct CDR3 sequences in the sample; about 50% occur only once, and about 3.3% lies in the top ten. The sample was blood. Every receptor here comes from a woman in her fifties or sixties with Graves' ophthalmopathy.

This clonotype ranks as medium-sized. This chain uses TRBV7-2 with TRBJ1-6; no clear D gene. This CDR3 region has 13 residues. Germline V gene data show CDR1 as SGHTA and CDR2 as FQGNSA. Trimming removed 1 base from V and 10 bases from J, with 8 bases in between. CDR3 sequence reads: CASSLESTSPLHF. CDR3 nucleotide sequence: TGTGCCAGCAGCTTAGAGTCCACCTCACCCCTCCACTTT. Variable domain in full (rest from reference TRBV7-2 and TRBJ1-6): GAGVSQSPSNKVTEKGKDVELRCDPISGHTALYWYRQSLGQGLEFLIYFQGNSAPDKSGLPSDRFSAERTGGSVSTLTIQRTQQEDSAVYLCASSLESTSPLHFGNGTRLTVT.

The rearrangement uses TRBV20-1 and TRBJ2-1, with 8 bases lining up with TRBD2. The J segment lost 7 bases and the V segment lost 1 base, leaving 12 bases of the junction unmatched. The CDR3 spans 16 residues. Germline V gene lookup returns CDR1 DFQATT and CDR2 SNEGSKA (reference sequence). The CDR3 here is CSARVQGSGSRNEQFF. CDR3 in DNA: TGCAGTGCTAGAGTCCAGGGGAGCGGGAGTAGGAATGAGCAGTTCTTC.

This clonotype was picked up many times. Written as DNA, the CDR3 is TGCAGTGCTAAGAGGGACAGGGGGCTTTCAGATACGCAGTATTTT. Its protein product is CSAKRDRGLSDTQYF. The chain joins TRBV20-1 to TRBJ2-3; 12 nucleotides agree with TRBD1. In germline, CDR1 is DFQATT, CDR2 SNEGSKA (reference sequence). CDR3 length equals 15 residues. The trim removed 4 bases at V and 4 bases at J, leaving 6 bases unmatched.

In this sample, this clonotype turned up many times. The V and J genes are TRBV5-1 and TRBJ2-1; 7 nucleotides agree with TRBD1. This CDR3 comprises 14 residues. The germline V gene encodes CDR1 SGHRS and CDR2 YFSETQ. With V trimmed by 4 bases and J by 1 base, 2 bases remained unmatched. The CDR3, as DNA: TGCGCCAGCAGCAAGGGACAGTCCTACAATGAGCAGTTCTTC. Its protein is CASSKGQSYNEQFF.

The sample holds many counts of this clonotype. The J gene is TRBJ2-5, the V gene TRBV30, with TRBD2 as a possible D gene (5 bases). The CDR3 length is 12 residues. V gave up 3 bases and J gave up 6 bases, with 11 bases separating them. Germline V gene data show CDR1 as GTSNPN and CDR2 as SVGIG (reference sequence). The CDR3 DNA reads as TGTGCCTGGAGCCCCGGGGTGCAGACCCAGTACTTC. This translates into CAWSPGVQTQYF.

This clonotype was detected many times. V and J are TRBV6-1 and TRBJ2-7; weak D call: TRBD1 (5 bases). The CDR3 is made up of 13 amino acids. CDR1 is MNHNS and CDR2 is SASEGT in the germline V gene. Trimming pared 4 bases from V and 0 bases from J, leaving 7 bases between. The chain's CDR3 is CASSVDSSYEQYF. The DNA for the CDR3 is TGTGCCAGCAGTGTAGACAGCTCCTACGAGCAGTACTTC.

Of note for this clonotype: Because it lacks the conserved phenylalanine or tryptophan at the end, this CDR3 is likely a read error. The chain carries TRBV12-3 or TRBV12-4 and TRBJ2-1; 10 positions agree with TRBD2. The CDR3 extends over 16 amino acids. The CDR3 nucleotides read TGTGCCAGCAGTTGGGGTCTAGCGGGAGTGAACAATGGGCAGTTCTCC. Translation: CASSWGLAGVNNGQFS.

The chain recombines TRBV7-2 with TRBJ1-2; weak D call: TRBD1 (6 bases). This CDR3 spans 15 amino acids. Trimming pared 1 base from V and 3 bases from J, leaving 12 bases between. Germline V gene data show CDR1 as SGHTA and CDR2 as FQGNSA. CDR3 DNA: TGTGCCAGCAGCTTAGTAGGGAGGGGGGACTATGGCTACACCTTC. It specifies CASSLVGRGDYGYTF.

Ten or more counts support this clonotype. The chain is built from TRBV5-5 and TRBJ2-5; possible D gene TRBD2, 5 bases. This CDR3 comprises 12 residues. Germline values: CDR1 SGHKS, CDR2 YYEKEE (reference sequence). Trimming took off 4 bases at V and 7 bases at J, with 11 bases between the two ends. The CDR3 spells CASSPLEGTQYF. CDR3 DNA sequence: TGTGCCAGCAGCCCTCTTGAGGGGACCCAGTACTTC. The variable domain in full, completed from reference TRBV5-5 and TRBJ2-5, reads DAGVTQSPTHLIKTRGQQVTLRCSPISGHKSVSWYQQVLGQGPQFIFQYYEKEERGRGNFPDRFSARQFPNYSSELNVNALLLGDSALYLCASSPLEGTQYFGPGTRLLVL.

As to this clonotype: At one end, the junction sequence differs from germline, possibly due to a read error. The chain employs TRBV6-5 and TRBJ2-1, with D perhaps TRBD2 (6 bases). Germline loops: CDR1 MNHEY, CDR2 SVGAGI. The length of the CDR3 is 18 residues. The CDR3 loop is CASNYSKTVGGLYNEQFF. The CDR3 bases are TGTGCCAGCAATTACTCGAAGACAGTGGGAGGACTCTATAATGAGCAGTTCTTT.

This clonotype was counted ten times or more. The rearrangement joins TRBV27 to TRBJ2-3, with unresolved D. This CDR3 has 13 residues. Between the trimmed V and J ends, which lost 5 bases and 2 bases, there was a span of 8 bases. CDR1 and CDR2 (germline): MNHEY, SMNVEV (reference sequence). The CDR3 reads CASSRQYTDTQYF. The CDR3 DNA sequence: TGTGCCAGCAGTCGTCAGTACACAGATACGCAGTATTTT.

The V gene is TRBV20-1, the J gene TRBJ2-2; 8 bases agree with TRBD2. CDR3 length equals 11 residues. After removal of 3 bases from V and 15 bases from J, the junction contained 6 bases not matched to a gene. Germline CDR1 is DFQATT and CDR2 is SNEGSKA (reference sequence). This CDR3 is CSASPSGRMFF. CDR3 bases: TGCAGTGCTAGCCCCAGCGGGAGAATGTTTTTT.

The chain carries TRBV11-3 and TRBJ1-2, with D hard to call. Germline V gene sequence: CDR1 SGHNT, CDR2 YENEEA. The V end was cut by 5 bases, the J end by 4 bases, with 14 bases between. The CDR3 has 14 amino acids. The CDR3 DNA reads as TGTGCCAGCAGCCCCGGGGTAGCGGTCTATGGCTACACCTTC. Its protein product is CASSPGVAVYGYTF.

This clonotype has just one count. This sequence joins TRBV6-1 and TRBJ1-2, with 7 bases that match TRBD1. V shed 5 bases, J shed 13 bases, and the junction held 7 bases outside the gene matches. Germline V gene sequence: CDR1 MNHNS, CDR2 SASEGT. The CDR3 loop spans 11 amino acids. The CDR3 nucleotides read TGTGCCAGCAGTATAAGCCGGGACAGCACCTTC. Translated, it gives CASSISRDSTF.

This clonotype was seen once. The V call is TRBV5-6, the J call TRBJ2-7; tentative D call: TRBD1 (5 bases). CDR3 length equals 15 residues. Germline values: CDR1 SGHDT, CDR2 YYEEEE. V lost 3 bases and J 3 bases, leaving 16 bases between the germline ends. This CDR3 reads CASSSIGAPYYEQYF. The CDR3 region has the DNA TGTGCCAGCAGCTCCATAGGGGCTCCCTACTACGAGCAGTACTTC.

In its sample, this clonotype was seen many times. The chain recombines TRBV18 with TRBJ1-1, with TRBD1 matching over 8 bases. The ends lost 6 bases at V and 5 bases at J; junction bases unmatched: 8. Germline CDR1 reads KGHSH; CDR2 reads LQKENI. The CDR3 runs 14 residues. The CDR3 DNA is TGTGCCAGCTCCCGACAGGGGAAGATGACTGAAGCTTTCTTT. It encodes CASSRQGKMTEAFF.

This clonotype showed up many times. V gene TRBV3-1 combines with J gene TRBJ2-5, with a tentative D call TRBD1 (5 bases). This CDR3 has 14 residues. Per germline, CDR1 LGHDT and CDR2 YNNKEL (reference sequence). V lost 2 bases, J lost 1 base, and 8 bases lay in between. CDR3 nucleotides: TGTGCCAGCAGCCAATTGCAGGGCCAAGAGACCCAGTACTTC. This gives the protein CASSQLQGQETQYF.

This clonotype has ten or more counts. The chain joins TRBV20-1 to TRBJ1-4; 7 bases align to TRBD1. This CDR3 comprises 14 residues. Germline assignment: CDR1 DFQATT and CDR2 SNEGSKA (reference sequence). The V gene end was trimmed by 6 bases and the J gene end by 3 bases; junction bases not matched to a gene: 7. CDR3 in DNA: TGCAGTGCAATGGAGACAGGGCCTAATGAAAAACTGTTTTTT. Encoded protein: CSAMETGPNEKLFF.

The chain combines TRBV30 with TRBJ2-3, with 8 bases identical to TRBD1. Germline V gene sequence: CDR1 GTSNPN, CDR2 SVGIG (reference sequence). The V gene end was trimmed by 2 bases and the J gene end by 2 bases; junction bases not matched to a gene: 6. This CDR3 is 15 amino acids long. The CDR3 nucleotides are TGTGCCTGGAGTCGGACAGGGCTTTTCACAGATACGCAGTATTTT. Its protein product is CAWSRTGLFTDTQYF.

This clonotype was recorded at least ten times. This rearrangement joins TRBV7-2 to TRBJ2-5; 8 bases are shared with TRBD2. Germline CDR1 reads SGHTA; CDR2 reads FQGNSA. The trim removed 1 base at V and 2 bases at J, leaving 12 bases unmatched. The CDR3 consists of 18 residues. CDR3 sequence: CASSLGSGAGEAQETQYF. CDR3 in DNA: TGTGCCAGCAGCTTAGGGTCCGGAGCGGGGGAAGCGCAAGAGACCCAGTACTTC. The entire variable domain, with the rest obtained from reference TRBV7-2 and TRBJ2-5, is as follows: GAGVSQSPSNKVTEKGKDVELRCDPISGHTALYWYRQSLGQGLEFLIYFQGNSAPDKSGLPSDRFSAERTGGSVSTLTIQRTQQEDSAVYLCASSLGSGAGEAQETQYFGPGTRLLVL.